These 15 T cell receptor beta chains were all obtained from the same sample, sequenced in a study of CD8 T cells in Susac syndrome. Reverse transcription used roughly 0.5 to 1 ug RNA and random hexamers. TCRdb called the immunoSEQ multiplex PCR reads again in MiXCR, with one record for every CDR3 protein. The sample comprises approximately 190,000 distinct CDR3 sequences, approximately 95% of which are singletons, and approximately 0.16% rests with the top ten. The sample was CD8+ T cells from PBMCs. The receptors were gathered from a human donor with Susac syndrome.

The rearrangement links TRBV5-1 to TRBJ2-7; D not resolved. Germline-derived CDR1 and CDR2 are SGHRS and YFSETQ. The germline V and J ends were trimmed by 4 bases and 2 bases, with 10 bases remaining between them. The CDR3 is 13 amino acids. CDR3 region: CASSGTRTYEQYF. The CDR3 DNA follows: TGCGCCAGCAGCGGCACACGGACCTACGAGCAGTACTTC.

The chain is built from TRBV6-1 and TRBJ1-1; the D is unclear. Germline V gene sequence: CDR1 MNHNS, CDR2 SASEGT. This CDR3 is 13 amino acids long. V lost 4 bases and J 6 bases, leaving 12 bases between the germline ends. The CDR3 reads CASSVEPDPEAFF. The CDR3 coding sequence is TGTGCCAGCAGTGTAGAACCGGACCCTGAAGCTTTCTTT.

This CDR3 is CASSPEGQGLSNQPQHF. Here the CDR3 DNA reads TGTGCCAGCAGCCCGGAGGGGCAGGGACTTAGCAATCAGCCCCAGCATTTT. The chain is built from TRBV7-8 and TRBJ1-5, with D maybe TRBD1 (5 bases). Germline V gene sequence: CDR1 SGHVS, CDR2 FQNEAQ. The CDR3 runs to 17 residues. Trimming took 5 bases from V and 0 from J, leaving 17 bases between them.

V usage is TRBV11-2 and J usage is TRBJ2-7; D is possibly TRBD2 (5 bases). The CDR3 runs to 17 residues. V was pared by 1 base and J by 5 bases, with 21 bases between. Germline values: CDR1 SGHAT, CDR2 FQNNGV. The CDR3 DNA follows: TGTGCCAGCAGCTTAGGGTGGTTAGAGGGATCTGGGAACGAGCAGTACTTC. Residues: CASSLGWLEGSGNEQYF. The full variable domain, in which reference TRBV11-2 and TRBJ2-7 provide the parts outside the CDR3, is EAGVAQSPRYKIIEKRQSVAFWCNPISGHATLYWYQQILGQGPKLLIQFQNNGVVDDSQLPKDRFSAERLKGVDSTLKIQPAKLEDSAVYLCASSLGWLEGSGNEQYFGPGTRLTVT.

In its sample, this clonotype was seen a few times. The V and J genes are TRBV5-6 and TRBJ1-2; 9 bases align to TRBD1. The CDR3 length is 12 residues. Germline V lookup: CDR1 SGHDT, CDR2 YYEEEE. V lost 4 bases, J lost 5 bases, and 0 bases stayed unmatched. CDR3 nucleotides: TGTGCCAGCAGCGGGACAGGGTATGGCTACACCTTC. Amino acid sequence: CASSGTGYGYTF.

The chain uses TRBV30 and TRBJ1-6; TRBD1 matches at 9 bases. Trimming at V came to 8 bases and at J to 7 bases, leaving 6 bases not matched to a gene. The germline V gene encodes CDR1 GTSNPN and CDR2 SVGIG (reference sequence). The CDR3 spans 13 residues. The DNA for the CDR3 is TGTGCCGTATCCGGGACAGGGAATTCACCCCTCCACTTT. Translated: CAVSGTGNSPLHF.

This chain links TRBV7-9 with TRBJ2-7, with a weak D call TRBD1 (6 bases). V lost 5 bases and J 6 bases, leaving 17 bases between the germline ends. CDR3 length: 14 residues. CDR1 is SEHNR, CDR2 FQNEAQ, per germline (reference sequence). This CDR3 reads CASSPTGILLEQYF. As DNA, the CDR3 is TGTGCCAGCAGCCCGACAGGTATTCTACTCGAGCAGTACTTC.

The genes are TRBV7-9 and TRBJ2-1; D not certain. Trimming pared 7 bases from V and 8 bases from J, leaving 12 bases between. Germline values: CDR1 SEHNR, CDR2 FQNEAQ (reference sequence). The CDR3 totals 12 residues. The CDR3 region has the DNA TGTGCCAGCACCATGGGGTATCATGAGCAGTTCTTC. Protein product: CASTMGYHEQFF.

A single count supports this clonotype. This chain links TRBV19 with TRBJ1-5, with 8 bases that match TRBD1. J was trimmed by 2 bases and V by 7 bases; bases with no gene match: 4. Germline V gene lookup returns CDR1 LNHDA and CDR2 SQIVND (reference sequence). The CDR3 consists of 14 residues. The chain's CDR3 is CASKTGEGNQPQHF. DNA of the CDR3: TGTGCCAGTAAGACAGGGGAAGGCAATCAGCCCCAGCATTTT.

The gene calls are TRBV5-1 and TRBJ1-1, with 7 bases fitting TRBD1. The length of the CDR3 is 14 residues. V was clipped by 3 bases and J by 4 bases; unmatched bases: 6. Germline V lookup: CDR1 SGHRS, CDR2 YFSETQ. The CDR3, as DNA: TGCGCCAGCAGCTCGACAGGGCCTAGCACTGAAGCTTTCTTT. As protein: CASSSTGPSTEAFF. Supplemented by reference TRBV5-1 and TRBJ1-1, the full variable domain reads KAGVTQTPRYLIKTRGQQVTLSCSPISGHRSVSWYQQTPGQGLQFLFEYFSETQRNKGNFPGRFSGRQFSNSRSEMNVSTLELGDSALYLCASSSTGPSTEAFFGQGTRLTVV.

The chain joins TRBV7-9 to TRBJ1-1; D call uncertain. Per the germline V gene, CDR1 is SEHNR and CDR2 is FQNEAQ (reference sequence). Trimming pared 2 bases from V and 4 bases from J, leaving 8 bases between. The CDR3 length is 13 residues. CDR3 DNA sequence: TGTGCCAGCAGCTTAACGATAGGCACTGAAGCTTTCTTT. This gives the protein CASSLTIGTEAFF.

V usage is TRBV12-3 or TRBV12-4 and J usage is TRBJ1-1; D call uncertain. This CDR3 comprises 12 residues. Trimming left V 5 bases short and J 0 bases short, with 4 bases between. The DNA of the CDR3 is TGTGCCAGCAGTGTTGTGAACACTGAAGCTTTCTTT. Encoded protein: CASSVVNTEAFF.

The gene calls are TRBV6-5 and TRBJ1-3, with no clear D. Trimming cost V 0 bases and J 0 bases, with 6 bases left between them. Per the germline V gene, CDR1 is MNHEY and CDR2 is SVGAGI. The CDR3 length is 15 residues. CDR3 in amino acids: CASSYSGISGNTIYF. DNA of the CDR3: TGTGCCAGCAGTTACTCGGGAATCTCTGGAAACACCATATATTTT.

The CDR3 DNA is TGTGCCATCAGTGAGTTCGAGGGGACTCGCACAGATACGCAGTATTTT. Translated, it gives CAISEFEGTRTDTQYF. This sequence joins TRBV10-3 and TRBJ2-3; D is possibly TRBD2 (6 bases). V lost 1 base and J 1 base, leaving 12 bases between the germline ends. CDR3 length: 16 amino acids. Germline V gene data show CDR1 as ENHRY and CDR2 as SYGVKD.

The chain's CDR3 is CASRMTSGSYNEQFF. The CDR3 DNA reads TGTGCCAGCAGAATGACTAGCGGGTCCTACAATGAGCAGTTCTTC. The genes are TRBV12-3 or TRBV12-4 and TRBJ2-1; 10 bases align to TRBD2. The length of the CDR3 is 15 residues. Germline trimming cut 6 bases from V and 1 base from J; bases unmatched to any gene: 3.